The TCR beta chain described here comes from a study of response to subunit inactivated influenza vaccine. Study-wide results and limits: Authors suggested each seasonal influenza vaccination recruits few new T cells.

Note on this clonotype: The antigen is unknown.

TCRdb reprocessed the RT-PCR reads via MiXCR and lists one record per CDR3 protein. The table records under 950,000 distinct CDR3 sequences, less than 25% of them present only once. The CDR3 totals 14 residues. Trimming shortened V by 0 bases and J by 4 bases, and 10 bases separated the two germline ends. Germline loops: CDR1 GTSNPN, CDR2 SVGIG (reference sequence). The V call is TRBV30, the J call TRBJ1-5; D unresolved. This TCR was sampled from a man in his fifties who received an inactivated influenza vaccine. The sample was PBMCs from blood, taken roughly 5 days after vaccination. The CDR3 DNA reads TGTGCCTGGAGTGTGGGGAGGGCGAATCAGCCCCAGCATTTT. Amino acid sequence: CAWSVGRANQPQHF.